The entry below gives a single TCR beta chain sequence along with its context. The data are from a study of blood T cell repertoires in COVID-19. The germline V gene has CDR1 SGHAT and CDR2 FQNNGV. The CDR3 covers 16 residues. V lost 0 bases and J lost 5; bases outside the gene matches: 4. The repertoire was sequenced with immunoSEQ multiplex PCR; TCRdb's copy has only in-frame clones and lacks some. Among 400,000 to 450,000 clones listed, over 85% were seen once. What was sequenced was peripheral blood. The sequence was collected from a man between 18 and 29 years old with COVID-19, enrolled during active disease. The chain links TRBV11-2 to TRBJ2-2, with TRBD2 matching over 9 bases. The CDR3 loop reads CASSLDRGRETGELFF. The CDR3 coding sequence is TGTGCCAGCAGCTTAGATCGCGGGAGGGAAACCGGGGAGCTGTTTTTT. Based on the CDR3 plus reference TRBV11-2 and TRBJ2-2, the full variable domain is EAGVAQSPRYKIIEKRQSVAFWCNPISGHATLYWYQQILGQGPKLLIQFQNNGVVDDSQLPKDRFSAERLKGVDSTLKIQPAKLEDSAVYLCASSLDRGRETGELFFGEGSRLTVL.